This T cell receptor beta chain was sequenced in a study of response to subunit inactivated influenza vaccine. The study's findings and limits: The authors offered the suggestion that each seasonal influenza vaccination recruits few new T cells.

In germline, CDR1 is MNHEY, CDR2 SVGAGI. This CDR3 has 14 amino acids. Losses at the gene ends were 4 bases for V and 5 bases for J; bases not matched to a gene: 2. This clonotype was counted a few times. The target antigen is unknown. Via MiXCR, TCRdb re-called the RT-PCR reads, giving one row per CDR3 protein. The sample contains over 400,000 distinct CDR3 sequences, approximately 13% of which appear only once. The origin of this receptor is a man aged 50 to 59 who received an inactivated influenza vaccine. The sequencing used PBMCs from blood, collected roughly 45 days after vaccination. The chain joins TRBV6-5 to TRBJ2-1; the match to TRBD2 covers 10 bases. CDR3 DNA sequence: TGTGCCAGCAGTTCTAGCGGGAGCCACAATGAGCAGTTCTTC. Its translation: CASSSSGSHNEQFF.